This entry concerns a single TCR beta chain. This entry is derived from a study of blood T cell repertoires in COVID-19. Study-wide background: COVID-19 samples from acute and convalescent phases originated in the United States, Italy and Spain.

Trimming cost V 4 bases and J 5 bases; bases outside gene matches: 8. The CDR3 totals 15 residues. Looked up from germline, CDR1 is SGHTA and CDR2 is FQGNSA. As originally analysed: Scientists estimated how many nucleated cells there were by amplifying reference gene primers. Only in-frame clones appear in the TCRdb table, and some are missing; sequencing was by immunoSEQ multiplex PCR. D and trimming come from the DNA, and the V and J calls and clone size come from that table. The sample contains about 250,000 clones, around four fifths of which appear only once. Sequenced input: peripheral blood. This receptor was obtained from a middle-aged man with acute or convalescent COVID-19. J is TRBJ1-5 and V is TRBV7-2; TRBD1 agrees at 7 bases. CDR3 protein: CASSSLGGGDQPQHF. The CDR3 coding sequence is TGTGCCAGCAGCTCCCTAGGAGGGGGCGATCAGCCCCAGCATTTT.